This TCR beta chain appears in the sequencing data of a study of vaccination effects on CD4 cells after COVID-19. The length of the CDR3 is 12 residues. V was trimmed by 7 bases and J by 15 bases, leaving 16 bases between them. Per germline, CDR1 MGHDK and CDR2 SYGVNS. Measured with immunoSEQ multiplex PCR; TCRdb has only the in-frame clones, and not every one. The sample contains roughly 16,000 clones, roughly 76% of which appear only once. This clone rates as medium-sized (0.01 to 0.1%). Its antigen remains unknown. In the ViraFEST assay, antigen-specific CD4+ clonotypes were identified by expansion after peptide-pool stimulation. The culture ran for about 11 days, and then CD4+ T cells were isolated. Participants got two doses of BNT162b2 or mRNA-1273 vaccine. People in the vaccine group had not been infected with SARS-CoV-2 before, and their nucleocapsid antibodies were negative.

The source was CD4+ T cells from PBMCs cultured with HCoV-NL63 spike peptides, collected after COVID-19 vaccination. The sequence was obtained from a human donor who received a COVID-19 vaccine. V usage is TRBV25-1 and J usage is TRBJ2-6; tentative D call: TRBD2 (7 bases). The CDR3 sequence is CASTGGRGDLTF. CDR3 nucleotides: TGTGCCAGCACGGGGGGCCGGGGAGACCTGACTTTC.